The sequence of this T cell receptor (beta chain) was determined in a study of blood T cell repertoires in COVID-19. About the research overall: From the United States, Italy and Spain came samples of acute and convalescent COVID-19.

Profiling relied on immunoSEQ multiplex PCR, and the TCRdb table lists in-frame clones only, not all of them. The data contain about 200,000 clones, roughly 75% of them singletons. The V gene's germline CDR1 is SGHRS and CDR2 YFSETQ. Trimming pared 0 bases from V and 5 bases from J, leaving 12 bases between. The CDR3 loop spans 14 amino acids. Sequencing was carried out using peripheral blood. The origin of this receptor is a woman between 65 and 79 years old with acute or convalescent COVID-19. This chain links TRBV5-1 with TRBJ2-7; D may be TRBD1 (6 bases). DNA of the CDR3: TGCGCCAGCAGCTTGGAACAGGGCGGGCACGAGCAGTACTTC. Protein: CASSLEQGGHEQYF.